This T cell receptor beta chain was recorded in a study of cytomegalovirus exposure and HLA in healthy donors (dated by TCRdb to about 2017). For the wider study: A later analysis indicated that the 120 validation repertoires were generated on the platform also employed for the 600 to 750 repertoires of the first cohort. A separate validation cohort of 100 to 150 different subjects was used in addition to the approximately 700-subject first cohort. The study aimed to test whether cataloging public T cell receptors could reveal signatures of past pathogen exposure. High-throughput TCR immunosequencing, statistical association of individual TCRs with disease status, and machine learning were combined to predict cytomegalovirus infection status.

The CDR3 has 14 amino acids, counting the end cysteine and phenylalanine. Left in the record is the CDR3 DNA by itself, 42 bases read in frame from the first base. CDR1 and CDR2, looked up from the germline V gene, are SGHTA and FQGNSA. Relative to germline, V is missing 2 bases and J is missing 5 bases, with 1 base of the junction outside any gene match. Donors formed part of the validation cohort, which comprised over a hundred subjects and was distinct from the first cohort of 550 to 850 subjects. The method behind the library was the immunoSEQ multiplex PCR assay. Processing in the source paper ran as follows. A statistical classification framework was built to diagnose cytomegalovirus status from the catalog of TCR beta chain sequences. TCRdb re-hosts the immuneACCESS table, in-frame sequences only. Its copies lack some clones; in the studies checked, an unresolved V gene accounts for under half of them, and the cause for the rest is not known. D and trimming were read from the DNA, whereas the V and J calls and clone size are those reported in that table. The sample profile shows some 270,000 clones; 65% to 90% of them were found once. The biggest ten clones account for approximately 1% of the sample.

As for this clone: The antigen it binds to is not known. No much larger clone exists at a distance of one base, and base qualities are not known.

General conclusions and limits of the study: Most TCR sequences were seen in very few donors, while some public TCRs were found in many individuals. The classifier was reported to diagnose cytomegalovirus status with high specificity and sensitivity in both the original cohort and the validation cohort. A few of the identified cytomegalovirus-associated TCR beta chains were confirmed in vitro to be specific for cytomegalovirus antigens. Subsequent analysis determined that TCRs grouped into clusters in the first cohort also showed a tendency toward co-occurrence across the roughly 130 validation repertoires, and 85% to 95% of cluster scores exceeded 0. In the study, about 150 TCR beta chains were listed as associated with cytomegalovirus. It was suggested by the authors that the approach could potentially be generalized to other disease states and immunological phenotypes. All 120 or so repertoires were used to score co-occurrence in the validation cohort in a later analysis, because that analysis had no HLA typing for the cohort.

The sequence came from a woman aged 18-29 years in good health and CMV-seronegative. The source material was PBMCs. Recombination joined TRBV7-2 with TRBJ2-3; a stretch of 10 junction bases matches TRBD2. The nucleotide sequence reads TGTGCCAGCAGCTTAAGGACTAGCGGAGATACGCAGTATTTT. It translates as CASSLRTSGDTQYF. Joined to the reference TRBV7-2 and TRBJ2-3 proteins, this CDR3 gives the full variable domain: GAGVSQSPSNKVTEKGKDVELRCDPISGHTALYWYRQSLGQGLEFLIYFQGNSAPDKSGLPSDRFSAERTGGSVSTLTIQRTQQEDSAVYLCASSLRTSGDTQYFGPGTRLTVL.